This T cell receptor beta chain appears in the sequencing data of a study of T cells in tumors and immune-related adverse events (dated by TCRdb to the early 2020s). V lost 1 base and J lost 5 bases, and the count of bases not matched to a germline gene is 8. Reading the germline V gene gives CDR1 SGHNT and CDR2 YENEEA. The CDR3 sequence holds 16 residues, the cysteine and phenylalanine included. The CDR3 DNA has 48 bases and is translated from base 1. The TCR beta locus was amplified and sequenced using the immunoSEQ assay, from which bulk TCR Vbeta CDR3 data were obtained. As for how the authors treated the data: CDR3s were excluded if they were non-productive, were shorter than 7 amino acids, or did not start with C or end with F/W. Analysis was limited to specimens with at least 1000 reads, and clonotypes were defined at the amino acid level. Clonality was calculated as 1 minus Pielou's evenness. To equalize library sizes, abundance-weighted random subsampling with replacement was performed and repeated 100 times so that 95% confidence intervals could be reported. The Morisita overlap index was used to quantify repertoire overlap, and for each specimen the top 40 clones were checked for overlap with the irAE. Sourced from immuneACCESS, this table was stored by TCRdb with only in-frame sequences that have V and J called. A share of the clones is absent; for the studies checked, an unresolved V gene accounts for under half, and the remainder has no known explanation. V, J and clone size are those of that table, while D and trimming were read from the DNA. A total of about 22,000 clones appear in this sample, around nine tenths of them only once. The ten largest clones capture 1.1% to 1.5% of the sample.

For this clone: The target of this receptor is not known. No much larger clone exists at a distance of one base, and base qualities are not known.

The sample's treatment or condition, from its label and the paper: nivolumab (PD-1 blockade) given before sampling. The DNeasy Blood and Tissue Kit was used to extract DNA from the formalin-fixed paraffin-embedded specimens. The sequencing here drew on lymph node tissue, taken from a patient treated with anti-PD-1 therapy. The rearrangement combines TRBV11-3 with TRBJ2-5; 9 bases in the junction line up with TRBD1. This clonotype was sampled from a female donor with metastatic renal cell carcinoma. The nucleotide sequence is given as TGTGCCAGCAGCTTAGTTTCGACAGGGGGTACGGAGACCCAGTACTTC. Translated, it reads CASSLVSTGGTETQYF.